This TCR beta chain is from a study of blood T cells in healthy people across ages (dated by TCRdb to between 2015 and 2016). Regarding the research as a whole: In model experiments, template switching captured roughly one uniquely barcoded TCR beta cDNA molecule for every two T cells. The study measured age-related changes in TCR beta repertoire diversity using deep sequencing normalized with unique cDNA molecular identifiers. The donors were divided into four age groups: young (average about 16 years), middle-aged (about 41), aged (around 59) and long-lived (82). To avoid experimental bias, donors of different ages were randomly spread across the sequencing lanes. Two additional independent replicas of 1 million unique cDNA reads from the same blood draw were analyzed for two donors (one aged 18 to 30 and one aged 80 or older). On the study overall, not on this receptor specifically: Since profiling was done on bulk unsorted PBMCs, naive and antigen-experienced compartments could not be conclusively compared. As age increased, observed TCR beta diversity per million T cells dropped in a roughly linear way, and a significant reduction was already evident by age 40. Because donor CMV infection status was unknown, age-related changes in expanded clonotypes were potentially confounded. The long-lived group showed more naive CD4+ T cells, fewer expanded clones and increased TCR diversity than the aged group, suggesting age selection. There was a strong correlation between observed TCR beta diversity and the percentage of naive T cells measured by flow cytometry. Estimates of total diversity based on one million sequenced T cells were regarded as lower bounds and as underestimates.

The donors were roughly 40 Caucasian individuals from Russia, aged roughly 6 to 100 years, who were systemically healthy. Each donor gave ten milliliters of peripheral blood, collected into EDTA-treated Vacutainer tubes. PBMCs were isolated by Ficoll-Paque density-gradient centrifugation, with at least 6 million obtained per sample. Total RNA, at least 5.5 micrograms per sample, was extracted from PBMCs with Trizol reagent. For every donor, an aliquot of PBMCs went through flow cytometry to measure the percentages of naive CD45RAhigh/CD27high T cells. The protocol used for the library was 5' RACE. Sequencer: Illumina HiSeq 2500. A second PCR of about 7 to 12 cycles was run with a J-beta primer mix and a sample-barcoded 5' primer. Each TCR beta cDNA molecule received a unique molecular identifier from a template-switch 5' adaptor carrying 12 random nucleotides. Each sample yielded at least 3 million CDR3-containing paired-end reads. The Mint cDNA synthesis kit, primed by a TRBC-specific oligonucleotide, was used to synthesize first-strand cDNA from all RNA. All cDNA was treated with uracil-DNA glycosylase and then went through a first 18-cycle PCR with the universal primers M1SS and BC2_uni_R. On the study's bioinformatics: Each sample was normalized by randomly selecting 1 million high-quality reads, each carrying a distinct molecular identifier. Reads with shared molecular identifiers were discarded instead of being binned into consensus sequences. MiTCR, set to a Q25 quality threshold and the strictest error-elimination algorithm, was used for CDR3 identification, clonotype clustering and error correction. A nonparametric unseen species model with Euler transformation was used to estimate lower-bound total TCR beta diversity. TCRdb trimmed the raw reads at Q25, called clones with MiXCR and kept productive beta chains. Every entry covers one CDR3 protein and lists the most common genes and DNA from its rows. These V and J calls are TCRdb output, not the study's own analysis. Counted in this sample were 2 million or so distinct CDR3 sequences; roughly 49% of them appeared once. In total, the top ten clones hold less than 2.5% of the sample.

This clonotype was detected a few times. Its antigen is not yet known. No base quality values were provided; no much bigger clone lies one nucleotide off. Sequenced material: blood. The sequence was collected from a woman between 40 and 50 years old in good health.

The CDR3 has the sequence CSARSRDTQYF. DNA sequence: TGCAGTGCTAGAAGCCGGGATACGCAGTATTTT. The sequence joins TRBV20-1 to TRBJ2-3; the D gene identity is not certain. Via the germline V gene (reference sequence), CDR1 is DFQATT and CDR2 SNEGSKA. The junction shows trimming of 2 bases on V and 6 bases on J, plus 6 bases between the germline ends. The CDR3 spans 11 residues, from the cysteine through the phenylalanine. The read is trimmed to its CDR3 DNA, 33 bases read in frame from base 1.